This T cell receptor beta chain was identified in a study of blood T cell repertoires in COVID-19. Whole-study context: The United States, Italy and Spain provided the acute and convalescent COVID-19 samples. Sources were T cells, B-cell-depleted T cells, or PBMCs; the material itself was cDNA or gDNA.

Study processing details: Amplification of reference gene primers provided the estimated nucleated cell counts. TCRdb's table, derived via immunoSEQ multiplex PCR, lists solely in-frame clones and lacks some. V and J calls and clone size are as listed in that table; D and trimming were resolved from the DNA. The profile shows around 380,000 clones, about 80% of them singletons. Germline V gene data show CDR1 as MNHNY and CDR2 as SVGAGI (reference sequence). This CDR3 comprises 14 residues. The junction had 9 bases not matched to a gene; V was cut back by 7 bases and J by 7 bases. The clonotype was recovered from a human donor with acute or convalescent COVID-19. The donor label of this sample is uncertain. Specimen: peripheral blood. J is TRBJ1-2 and V is TRBV6-6; 10 nucleotides align to TRBD1. CDR3 sequence: CASTRDRGYGGYTF. CDR3 nucleotide sequence: TGTGCCAGCACCAGGGACAGGGGTTATGGTGGCTACACCTTC.